This T cell receptor (beta chain) is from a study of somatic mutations in cytotoxic T cells in rheumatoid arthritis. Findings and caveats of the study: In the expanded CD8+ clones, the antigen targets remained unknown. Age-dependent increases in CD8+ clonality occurred in rheumatoid arthritis patients but not in healthy controls. Within 8 of 65 patients, the single biggest CD8+ clone made up more than 20% of CD8+ cells. Clonality of CD8+ T cells, which was compared between rheumatoid arthritis patients and age-matched healthy controls, did not differ significantly.

The CDR3 sequence is 15 residues long. Looked up from germline, CDR1 is MGHDK and CDR2 is SYGVNS. Germline trimming cut 3 bases from V and 7 bases from J; bases unmatched to any gene: 8. Libraries were prepared by immunoSEQ multiplex PCR; TCRdb keeps only in-frame clonotypes and omits some of them. The sample records roughly 16,000 clones, approximately 78% being singletons. With respect to this clone: Its antigen is unknown.

The chain has TRBV25-1 and TRBJ1-5; 8 bases agree with TRBD1. This TCR was recovered from a woman between 45 and 65 years old with rheumatoid arthritis. The sequencing sample was made of CD8+ T cells sorted from blood. DNA of the CDR3: TGTGCCAGCAGTGACGGGGCAGGGGGCGCGCAGCCCCAGCATTTT. It specifies CASSDGAGGAQPQHF.